This T cell receptor (beta chain) was captured by sequencing in a study of response to subunit inactivated influenza vaccine (dated by TCRdb to the late 2010s). Notes on the research overall: The study used deep quantitative T cell receptor repertoire profiling to track responses to a trivalent subunit inactivated influenza vaccine.

Broader findings and caveats from the paper: The authors proposed that each seasonal influenza vaccination may bring in only a limited number of new T cells.

On this clonotype: No cognate antigen has been identified for it. Base qualities were left out, and no much larger clone turns up one base away.

The protocol used for the library was RT-PCR. TCRdb shows the sequencer as Illumina HiSeq 2500. TCRdb handled the public reads itself, with Q25 trimming in fastp and clone calling in MiXCR, and kept productive beta chains. Identical CDR3 proteins give one entry, which carries the most common genes and DNA. For this sample the table gives just under 550,000 distinct CDR3 sequences, of which approximately 24% were detected only once. Around 2.8% of the sample goes to the ten largest clones. These data also featured in a second study, about T cells expressing NK-cell markers. As noted in the second study: The TCR beta cDNA libraries were made using 5'RACE template switching, a step that added both a universal primer site and unique molecular identifiers. In sorted CD3+CD56+NKG2C+, CD3+CD56+NKG2C- and CD3+CD56-NKG2C+ T-cell subsets from about 8 donors, TCR beta-chain repertoires were profiled. Among the eight sequenced donors, seven were HCMV-seropositive and one was HCMV-seronegative. To restrict sorting to alphabetaTCR-expressing T cells, an anti-gammadeltaTCR antibody was added in several experiments. In more than 5 donors, the dominant CD3+CD56+NKG2C+ clonotypes were found to rank among the top 10 CD8+ clonotypes and to make up about 1.0-7.5% of CD8+ T cells. Those dominant clonotypes were again the most abundant among CD3+CD56-NKG2C+ cells in a handful of donors, at about 25-60.1%. It remained unclear whether the expanded NKG2C-expressing T cell clones were specific for HCMV antigens. The eight sequenced donors were randomly selected healthy volunteers, three men and five women. HCMV serostatus was determined by detecting HCMV-specific IgG in serum with a commercial ELISA kit. Peripheral blood mononuclear cells were isolated from blood by Ficoll density gradient centrifugation. Magnetic immunoseparation with Miltenyi isolation kits was used to isolate CD4+ and CD8+ T cells from PBMC. Synthesis of cDNA was primed from the TCR beta constant segment and was followed by two consecutive PCR amplification steps. Illumina HiSeq 2000/2500, MiSeq or NextSeq was used to sequence libraries as 2 x 150 bp reads. MIGEC was used to demultiplex reads and group the reads by UMI, and MiTCR was used to assemble and quantify clonotypes. To remove erroneous sequences, TCR cDNA sequences were retained only when supported by two or more reads. The tcR package was used for downstream repertoire analysis, and clonotypes were matched across fractions by CDR3 nucleotide sequence plus V segment. Antigen specificity was annotated against VDJdb with VDJmatch, allowing one amino acid substitution in CDR3.

This receptor was identified in a middle-aged man who received an inactivated influenza vaccine. Donor details come from another sample of the same person, matched by shared clones. Here the sequenced sample was CD4+ T cells sorted from PBMCs, taken less than 13 days after vaccination.

At the DNA level, the sequence is TGTGCCAGCTCACCGCTCAGTGGACAGGCCCACGAGCAGTACTTC. This codes for CASSPLSGQAHEQYF. The chain couples TRBV18 to TRBJ2-7, with 7 central nucleotides matching TRBD1. Trimmed from V: 3 bases; trimmed from J: 5 bases; junction bases lacking a gene match: 10. From its cysteine to its phenylalanine, the CDR3 spans 15 amino acids. Just the 45-base CDR3 DNA is kept, in frame starting at base 1. The germline V gene specifies KGHSH as CDR1 and LQKENI as CDR2. Extended through the reference TRBV18 and TRBJ2-7 proteins, this CDR3 yields the full variable domain: NAGVMQNPRHLVRRRGQEARLRCSPMKGHSHVYWYRQLPEEGLKFMVYLQKENIIDESGMPKERFSAEFPKEGPSILRIQQVVRGDSAAYFCASSPLSGQAHEQYFGPGTRLTVT.